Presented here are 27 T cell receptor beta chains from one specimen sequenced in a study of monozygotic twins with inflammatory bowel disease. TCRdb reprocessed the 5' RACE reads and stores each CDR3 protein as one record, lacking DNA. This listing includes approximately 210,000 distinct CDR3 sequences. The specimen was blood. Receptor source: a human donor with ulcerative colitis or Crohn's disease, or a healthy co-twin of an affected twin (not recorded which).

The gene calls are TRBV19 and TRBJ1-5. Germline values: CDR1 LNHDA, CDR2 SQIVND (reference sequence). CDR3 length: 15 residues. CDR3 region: CASSTSREGYQPQHF.

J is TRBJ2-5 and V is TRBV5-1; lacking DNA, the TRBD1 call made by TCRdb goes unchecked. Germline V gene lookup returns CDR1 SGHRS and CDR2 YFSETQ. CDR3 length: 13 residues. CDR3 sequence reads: CASSFPGQETQYF. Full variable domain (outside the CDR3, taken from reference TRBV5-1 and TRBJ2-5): KAGVTQTPRYLIKTRGQQVTLSCSPISGHRSVSWYQQTPGQGLQFLFEYFSETQRNKGNFPGRFSGRQFSNSRSEMNVSTLELGDSALYLCASSFPGQETQYFGPGTRLLVL.

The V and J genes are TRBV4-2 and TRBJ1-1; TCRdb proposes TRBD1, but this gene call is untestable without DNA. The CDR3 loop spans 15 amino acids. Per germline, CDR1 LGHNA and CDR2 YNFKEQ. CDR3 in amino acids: CASSQDAGPDTEAFF.

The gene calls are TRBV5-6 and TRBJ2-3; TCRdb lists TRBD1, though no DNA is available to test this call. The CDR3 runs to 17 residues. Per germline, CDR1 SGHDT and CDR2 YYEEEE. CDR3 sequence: CASSYLDSRGSADTQYF.

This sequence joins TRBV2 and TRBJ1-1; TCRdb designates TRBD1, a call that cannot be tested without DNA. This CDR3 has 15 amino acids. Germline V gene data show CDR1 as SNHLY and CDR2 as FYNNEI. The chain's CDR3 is CASRGRGASNTEAFF.

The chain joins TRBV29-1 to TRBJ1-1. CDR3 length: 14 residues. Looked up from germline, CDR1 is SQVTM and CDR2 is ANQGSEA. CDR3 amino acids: CSVHLGWGNTEAFF.

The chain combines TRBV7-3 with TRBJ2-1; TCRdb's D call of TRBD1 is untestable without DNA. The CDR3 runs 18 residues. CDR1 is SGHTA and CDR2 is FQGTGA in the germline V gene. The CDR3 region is CASSLWAPGQGPVNEQFF.

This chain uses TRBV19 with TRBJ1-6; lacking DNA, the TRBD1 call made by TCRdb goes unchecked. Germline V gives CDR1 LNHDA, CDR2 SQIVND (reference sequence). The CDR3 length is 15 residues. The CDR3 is CATTDTGQSNSPLHF.

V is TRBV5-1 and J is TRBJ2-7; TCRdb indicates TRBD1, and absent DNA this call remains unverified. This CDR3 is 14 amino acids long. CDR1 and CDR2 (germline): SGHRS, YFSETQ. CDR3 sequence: CASSLGDSAHEQYF.

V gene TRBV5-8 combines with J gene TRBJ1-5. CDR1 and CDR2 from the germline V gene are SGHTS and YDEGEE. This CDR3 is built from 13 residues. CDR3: CASNHGGGQPQHF.

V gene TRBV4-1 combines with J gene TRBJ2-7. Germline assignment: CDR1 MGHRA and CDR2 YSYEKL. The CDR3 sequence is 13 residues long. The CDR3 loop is CASSQDRSREQYF.

CDR3 residues: CASRPIRDREAFF. J is TRBJ1-1 and V is TRBV6-5; TCRdb's D call of TRBD1 is untestable without DNA. Germline lookup yields CDR1 MNHEY and CDR2 SVGAGI. This CDR3 has 13 residues.

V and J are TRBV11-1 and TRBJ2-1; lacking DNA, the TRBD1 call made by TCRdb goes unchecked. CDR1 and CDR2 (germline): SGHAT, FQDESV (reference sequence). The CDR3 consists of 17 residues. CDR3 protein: CASSKERGGASYNEQFF.

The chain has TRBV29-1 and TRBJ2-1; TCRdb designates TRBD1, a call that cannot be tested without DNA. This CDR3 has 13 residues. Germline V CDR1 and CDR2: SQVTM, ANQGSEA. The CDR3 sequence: CSVRGGYGNEQFF.

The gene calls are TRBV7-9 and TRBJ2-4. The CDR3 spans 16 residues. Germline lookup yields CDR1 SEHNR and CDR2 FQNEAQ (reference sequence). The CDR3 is CASSSVESVAKNIQYF.

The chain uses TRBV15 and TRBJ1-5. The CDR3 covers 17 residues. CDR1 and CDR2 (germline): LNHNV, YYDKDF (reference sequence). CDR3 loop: CATSRDNRINSNQPQHF.

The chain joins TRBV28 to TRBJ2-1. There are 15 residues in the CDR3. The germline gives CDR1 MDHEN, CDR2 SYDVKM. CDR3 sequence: CASRPRQDSYNEQFF.

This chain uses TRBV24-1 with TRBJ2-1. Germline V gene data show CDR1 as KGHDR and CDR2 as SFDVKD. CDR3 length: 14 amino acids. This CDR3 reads CATSDLNSDNEQFF.

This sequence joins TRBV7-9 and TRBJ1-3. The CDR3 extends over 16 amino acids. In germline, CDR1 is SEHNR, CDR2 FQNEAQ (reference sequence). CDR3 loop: CASSSFSGALRNTIYF.

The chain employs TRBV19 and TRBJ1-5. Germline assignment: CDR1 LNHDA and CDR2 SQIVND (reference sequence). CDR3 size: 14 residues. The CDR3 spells CASSIGAGNQPQHF.

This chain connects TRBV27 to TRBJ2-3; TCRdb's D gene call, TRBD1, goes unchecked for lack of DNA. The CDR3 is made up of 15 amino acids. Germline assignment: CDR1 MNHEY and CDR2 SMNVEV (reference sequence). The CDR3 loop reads CASSPRDLSTDTQYF.

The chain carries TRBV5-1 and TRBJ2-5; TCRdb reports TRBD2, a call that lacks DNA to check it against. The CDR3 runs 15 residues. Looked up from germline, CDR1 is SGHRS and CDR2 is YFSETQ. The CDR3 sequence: CASSPTSVSGETQYF.

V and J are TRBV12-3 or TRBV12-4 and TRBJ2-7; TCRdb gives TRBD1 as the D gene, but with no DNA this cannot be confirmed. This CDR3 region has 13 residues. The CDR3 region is CASRDGRGSEQYF.

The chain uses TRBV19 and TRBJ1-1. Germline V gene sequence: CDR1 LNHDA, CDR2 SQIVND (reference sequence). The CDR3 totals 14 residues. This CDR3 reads CASSSPRVSTGAFF.

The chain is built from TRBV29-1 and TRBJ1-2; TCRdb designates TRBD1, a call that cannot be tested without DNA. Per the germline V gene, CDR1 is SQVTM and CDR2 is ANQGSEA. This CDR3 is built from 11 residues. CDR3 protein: CSVDSGTGYTF. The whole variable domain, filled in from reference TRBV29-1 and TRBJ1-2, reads SAVISQKPSRDICQRGTSLTIQCQVDSQVTMMFWYRQQPGQSLTLIATANQGSEATYESGFVIDKFPISRPNLTFSTLTVSNMSPEDSSIYLCSVDSGTGYTFGSGTRLTVV.

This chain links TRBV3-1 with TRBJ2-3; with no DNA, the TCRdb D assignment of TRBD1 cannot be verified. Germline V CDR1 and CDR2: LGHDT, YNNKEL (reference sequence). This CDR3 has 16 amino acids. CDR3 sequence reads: CASSPRYWGQADTQYF.

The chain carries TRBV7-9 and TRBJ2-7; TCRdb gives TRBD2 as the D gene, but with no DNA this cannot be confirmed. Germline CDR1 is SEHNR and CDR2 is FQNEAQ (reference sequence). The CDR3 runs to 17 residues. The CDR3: CASSPTSGGSSSYEQYF.